The rows below give T cell receptor beta chains drawn from one sample of a study of cytomegalovirus exposure and HLA in healthy donors. Sequencing used immunoSEQ multiplex PCR; TCRdb keeps in-frame clones, though not all of them. The sample consists of 150,000 to 200,000 clones, over 75% of them appearing once. Sequenced input: PBMCs. The receptors originated from a woman in her forties or fifties in good health and CMV-seropositive. CDR3s include the opening cysteine and the closing phenylalanine or tryptophan. The order of the fields is J gene, V gene, CDR3 protein.

J: TRBJ2-3
V: TRBV5-4
CDR3: CASSPVGDTQYF

J: -
V: TRBV5-6
CDR3: CASSLQQGLSYEQYF

J: TRBJ1-6
V: TRBV5-4
CDR3: CASYYQGADSPLHF

J: TRBJ2-4
V: TRBV4-1
CDR3: CASSLYSSGLGNIQYF

J: TRBJ2-1
V: TRBV10-1
CDR3: CASARDSYNEQFF

J: TRBJ1-3
V: TRBV7-2
CDR3: CASSLPGTGNTIYF

J: TRBJ1-2
V: TRBV28
CDR3: CASSKPGQGNNYGYTF

J: TRBJ2-3
V: TRBV20-1
CDR3: CSALGTEQYF

J: TRBJ2-7
V: TRBV6-5
CDR3: CASSSPGRFSYEQYF

J: TRBJ2-1
V: TRBV7-2
CDR3: CASSAGLAVAYNEQFF

J: TRBJ1-4
V: TRBV6-5
CDR3: CASSKPGQGNEKLFF

J: TRBJ2-7
V: TRBV15
CDR3: CATSREPSGSPYEQYF

J: TRBJ1-1
V: TRBV6-5
CDR3: CASSAANTEAFF

J: TRBJ2-3
V: TRBV5-4
CDR3: CASSLRTSGASTDTQYF

J: TRBJ2-2
V: TRBV10-1
CDR3: CASSEGTGGTGELFF

J: TRBJ2-4
V: TRBV14
CDR3: CASSQGVAGGSKNIQYF

J: TRBJ1-5
V: TRBV19
CDR3: CASSITGGLGQPQHF

J: TRBJ1-6
V: TRBV6-5
CDR3: CASRPGQGFNSPLHF

J: TRBJ1-1
V: TRBV28
CDR3: CASLANRNTEAFF

J: TRBJ2-1
V: TRBV9
CDR3: CASSPKIGTPSRSYNEQFF

J: TRBJ1-1
V: TRBV2
CDR3: CASSTQGTPEAFF

J: TRBJ2-1
V: TRBV4-1
CDR3: CASSQGPTGVKYNEQFF

J: TRBJ2-2
V: TRBV30
CDR3: CAWRTRGQGSTGELFF

J: TRBJ1-2
V: TRBV18
CDR3: CASSPRDRGIIKGYTF

J: TRBJ1-1
V: TRBV29-1
CDR3: CSVWTGPPPSRAFF

J: TRBJ2-7
V: TRBV19
CDR3: CASSFLAGFSYEQYF

J: TRBJ2-7
V: TRBV5-4
CDR3: CASSDRTSRHEQYF

J: TRBJ2-6
V: TRBV29-1
CDR3: CSALEPGANVLTF

J: TRBJ2-5
V: TRBV7-9
CDR3: CASSLTIAGFETQYF

J: TRBJ1-4
V: TRBV10-3
CDR3: CAISGEGGVANEKLFF

J: TRBJ2-3
V: TRBV6-5
CDR3: CASSYRAGGGSDTQYF

J: TRBJ2-5
V: TRBV7-9
CDR3: CASSTTGGETQYF

J: TRBJ2-3
V: TRBV6-6
CDR3: CASSRRQISTDTQYF

J: TRBJ2-2
V: TRBV2
CDR3: CASTLLATGPNTGELFF

J: TRBJ2-1
V: TRBV10-1
CDR3: CASRGRGSGASYNEQFF

J: TRBJ1-1
V: TRBV5-1
CDR3: CASSLGAYLNTEAFF

J: TRBJ2-2
V: TRBV2
CDR3: CASEATSGGGELFF

J: TRBJ2-2
V: TRBV2
CDR3: CASRKGSGRAGDSTGELFF

J: TRBJ2-1
V: TRBV29-1
CDR3: CSGRQGDYNEQFF

J: TRBJ2-1
V: TRBV19
CDR3: CASNRGGNEQFF

J: TRBJ2-1
V: TRBV10-1
CDR3: CASSGQAGNEQFF

J: TRBJ2-5
V: TRBV7-9
CDR3: CASSLDTWQETQYF

J: TRBJ1-4
V: TRBV19
CDR3: CASSALTATNEKLFF